A selection of T cell receptor beta chains follows, all from one sample in a study of blood T cell repertoires in COVID-19. Profiling relied on immunoSEQ multiplex PCR, and the TCRdb table lists in-frame clones only, not all of them. The profile shows about 140,000 clones, 90% of them singletons. The sequencing sample was made of peripheral blood. The receptors were sampled from an elderly woman with acute or convalescent COVID-19. Both conserved end residues are part of each CDR3. D genes are given only for firm matches. Size values are once, few and many counts, or a class for expanded clones, and some rows have none.

TRBJ2-3	TRBV20-1	once	TRBD2	CSASLLDVTSGGADTQYF	TGCAGTGCTAGTCTGTTGGACGTGACTAGCGGGGGGGCAGATACGCAGTATTTT
TRBJ2-5	TRBV18	NA	TRBD1	CASSPIQGVGETQYF	TGTGCCAGCTCACCAATTCAGGGGGTTGGAGAGACCCAGTACTTC
TRBJ2-1	TRBV20-1	NA	NA	CSASVGGPGNEQFF	TGCAGTGCTAGTGTCGGGGGGCCGGGGAATGAGCAGTTCTTC
TRBJ1-2	TRBV7-9	NA	NA	CASSPSGIYGYTF	TGTGCCAGCAGCCCATCCGGGATCTATGGCTACACCTTC
TRBJ2-5	TRBV6-6	NA	TRBD1	CATSGTEETQYF	TGTGCCACCTCCGGGACAGAAGAGACCCAGTACTTC
TRBJ1-6	TRBV5-5	once	NA	CASSLHGEISPLHF	TGTGCCAGCAGCTTGCACGGTGAGATTTCACCCCTCCACTTT
TRBJ1-1	TRBV19	NA	NA	CASSMFGGAPNTEAFF	TGTGCCAGTAGTATGTTCGGCGGGGCCCCGAACACTGAAGCTTTCTTT
TRBJ1-5	TRBV28	NA	TRBD1	CASSLRGRRGFLGYNQPQHF	TGTGCCAGCAGTTTAAGGGGGCGCAGAGGTTTCCTGGGTTACAATCAGCCCCAGCATTTT
TRBJ1-1	TRBV30	NA	TRBD1	CAWTLPGGRTEAFF	TGTGCCTGGACCCTACCAGGGGGTCGGACTGAAGCTTTCTTT
TRBJ2-1	TRBV19	NA	NA	CASSTGSFGEQFF	TGTGCCAGTAGTACGGGGTCATTCGGTGAGCAGTTCTTC
TRBJ1-6	TRBV6-4	NA	NA	CASRARPGDNSPLHF	TGTGCCAGCAGAGCCCGGCCAGGGGATAATTCACCCCTCCACTTT
TRBJ2-4	TRBV5-1	NA	TRBD1	CASSLGQGADIQYF	TGCGCCAGCAGCTTGGGACAGGGGGCAGACATTCAGTACTTC
TRBJ2-7	TRBV6-2/TRBV6-3	NA	NA	CASSPWSAYEQYF	TGTGCCAGCAGTCCCTGGTCAGCCTACGAGCAGTACTTC
TRBJ2-1	TRBV30	NA	TRBD2	CAWSATSVFNEQFF	TGTGCCTGGAGTGCGACTAGCGTCTTCAATGAGCAGTTCTTC
TRBJ2-3	TRBV5-1	NA	TRBD2	CASSDTGTSGGDTQYF	TGCGCCAGCAGCGACACCGGGACTAGCGGGGGAGATACGCAGTATTTT
TRBJ2-1	TRBV5-1	NA	TRBD2	CASSWDGRGARFF	TGCGCCAGCAGTTGGGACGGGCGGGGGGCCCGGTTCTTC
TRBJ2-2	TRBV4-1	NA	TRBD2	CASSRPSGGADTGELFF	TGCGCCAGCAGCCGTCCTAGCGGGGGGGCCGACACCGGGGAGCTGTTTTTT
TRBJ1-6	TRBV11-2	NA	NA	CASSSTASPLHF	TGTGCCAGCAGCTCGACAGCTTCCCCCCTCCACTTT
TRBJ2-1	TRBV12-3/TRBV12-4	NA	NA	CASSHTGRDEQFF	TGTGCCAGCAGTCATACAGGGAGAGATGAGCAGTTCTTC
TRBJ2-3	TRBV6-5	NA	NA	CAYQTDSTSTDTQYF	TGTGCCTATCAGACGGACTCCACTAGCACAGATACGCAGTATTTT
TRBJ1-1	TRBV7-3	once	NA	CASSLNPGYTEAFF	TGTGCCAGCAGCTTAAACCCAGGCTACACTGAAGCTTTCTTT
TRBJ2-7	TRBV23-1	NA	NA	CASSGDNSYEQYF	TGCGCCAGCAGTGGGGACAACTCCTACGAGCAGTACTTC
TRBJ2-2	TRBV5-1	NA	NA	CASSLTRSTGELFF	TGCGCCAGCAGCTTGACGAGGAGTACCGGGGAGCTGTTTTTT
TRBJ2-2	TRBV19	NA	TRBD1	CASSISRGQPATGELFF	TGTGCCAGTAGTATTAGTAGGGGACAGCCGGCCACCGGGGAGCTGTTTTTT
TRBJ1-1	TRBV5-1	NA	TRBD1	CASSWSRTGGNTEAFF	TGCGCCAGCAGCTGGTCCCGGACAGGGGGGAACACTGAAGCTTTCTTT
TRBJ1-6	TRBV5-6	NA	TRBD1	CASSPGTGGNSPLHF	TGTGCCAGCAGCCCCGGGACAGGGGGTAATTCACCCCTCCACTTT
TRBJ1-5	TRBV21-1	NA	NA	CASASCRRQPQHF	TGTGCCAGCGCTAGTTGTAGGAGACAGCCCCAGCATTTT